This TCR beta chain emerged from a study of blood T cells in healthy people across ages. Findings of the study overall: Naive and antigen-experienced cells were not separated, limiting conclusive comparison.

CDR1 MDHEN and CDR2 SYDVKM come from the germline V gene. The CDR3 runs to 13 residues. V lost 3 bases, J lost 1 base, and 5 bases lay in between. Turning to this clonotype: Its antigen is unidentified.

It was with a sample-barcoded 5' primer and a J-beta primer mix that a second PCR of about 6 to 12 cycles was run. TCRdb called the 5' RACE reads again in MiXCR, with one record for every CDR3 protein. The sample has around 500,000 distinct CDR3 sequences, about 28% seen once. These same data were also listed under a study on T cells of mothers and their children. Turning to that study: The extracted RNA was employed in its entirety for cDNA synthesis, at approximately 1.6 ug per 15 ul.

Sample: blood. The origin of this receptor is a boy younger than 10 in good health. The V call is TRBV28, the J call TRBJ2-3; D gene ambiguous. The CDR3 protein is CASSFIGTDTQYF. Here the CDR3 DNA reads TGTGCCAGCAGTTTCATAGGCACAGATACGCAGTATTTT.